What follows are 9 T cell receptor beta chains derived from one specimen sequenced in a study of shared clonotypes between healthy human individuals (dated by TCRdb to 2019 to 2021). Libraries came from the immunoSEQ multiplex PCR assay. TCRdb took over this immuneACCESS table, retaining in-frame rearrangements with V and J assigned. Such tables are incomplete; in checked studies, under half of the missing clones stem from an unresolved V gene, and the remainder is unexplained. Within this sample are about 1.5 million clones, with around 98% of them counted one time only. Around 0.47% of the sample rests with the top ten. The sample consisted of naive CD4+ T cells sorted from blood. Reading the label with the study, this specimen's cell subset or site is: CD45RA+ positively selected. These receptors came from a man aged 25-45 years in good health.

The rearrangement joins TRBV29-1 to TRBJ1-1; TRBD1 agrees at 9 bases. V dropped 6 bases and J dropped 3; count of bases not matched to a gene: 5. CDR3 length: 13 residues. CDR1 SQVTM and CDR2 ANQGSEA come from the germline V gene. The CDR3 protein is CSVQRQGDTEAFF. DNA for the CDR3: TGCAGCGTCCAGAGACAGGGGGACACTGAAGCTTTCTTT.

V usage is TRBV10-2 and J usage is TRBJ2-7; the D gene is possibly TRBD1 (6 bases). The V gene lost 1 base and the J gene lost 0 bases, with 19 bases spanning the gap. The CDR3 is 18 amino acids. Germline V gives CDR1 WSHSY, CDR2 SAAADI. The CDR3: CASSELLRTVKSSYEQYF. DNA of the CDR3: TGCGCCAGCAGTGAGTTACTCCGGACAGTTAAAAGCTCCTACGAGCAGTACTTC.

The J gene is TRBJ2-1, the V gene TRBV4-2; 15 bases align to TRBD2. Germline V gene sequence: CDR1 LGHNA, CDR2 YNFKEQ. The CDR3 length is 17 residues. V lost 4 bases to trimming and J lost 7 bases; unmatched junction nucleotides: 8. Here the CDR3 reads CASSPGTSGRWGNEQFF. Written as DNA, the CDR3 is TGTGCCAGCAGCCCGGGGACTAGCGGGAGGTGGGGGAATGAGCAGTTCTTC.

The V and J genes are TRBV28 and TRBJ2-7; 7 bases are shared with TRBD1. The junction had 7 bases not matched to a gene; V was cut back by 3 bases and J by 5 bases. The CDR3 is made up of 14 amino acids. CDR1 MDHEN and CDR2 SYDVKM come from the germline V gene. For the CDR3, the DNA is TGTGCCAGCAGTTTGGGGGACAGACCCCACGAGCAGTACTTC. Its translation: CASSLGDRPHEQYF. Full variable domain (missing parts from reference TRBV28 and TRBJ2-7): DVKVTQSSRYLVKRTGEKVFLECVQDMDHENMFWYRQDPGLGLRLIYFSYDVKMKEKGDIPEGYSVSREKKERFSLILESASTNQTSMYLCASSLGDRPHEQYFGPGTRLTVT.

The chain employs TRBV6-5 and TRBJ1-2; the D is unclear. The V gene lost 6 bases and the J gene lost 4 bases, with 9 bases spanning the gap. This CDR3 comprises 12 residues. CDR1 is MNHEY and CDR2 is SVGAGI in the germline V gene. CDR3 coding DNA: TGTGCCAGCAGCCCGAATACCTATGGCTACACCTTC. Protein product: CASSPNTYGYTF.

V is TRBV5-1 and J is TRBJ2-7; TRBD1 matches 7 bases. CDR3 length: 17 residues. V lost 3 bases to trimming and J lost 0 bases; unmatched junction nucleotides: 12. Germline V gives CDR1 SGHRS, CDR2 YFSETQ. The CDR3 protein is CASSYASAGGFSYEQYF. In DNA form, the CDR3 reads TGCGCCAGCAGCTACGCTAGTGCAGGGGGTTTCTCCTACGAGCAGTACTTC.

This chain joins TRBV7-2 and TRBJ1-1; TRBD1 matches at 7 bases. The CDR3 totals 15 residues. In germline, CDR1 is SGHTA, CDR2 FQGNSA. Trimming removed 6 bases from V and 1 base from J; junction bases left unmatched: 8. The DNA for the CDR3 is TGTGCCAGCAGGAAGGGAACAGGGGCGAACACTGAAGCTTTCTTT. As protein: CASRKGTGANTEAFF.

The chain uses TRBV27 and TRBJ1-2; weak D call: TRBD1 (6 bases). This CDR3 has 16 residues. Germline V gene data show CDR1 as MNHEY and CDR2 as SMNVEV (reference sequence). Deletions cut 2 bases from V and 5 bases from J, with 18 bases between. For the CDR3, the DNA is TGTGCCAGCAGTTTAAGGGGGGCCAGTCTTCGGTATGGCTACACCTTC. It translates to CASSLRGASLRYGYTF.

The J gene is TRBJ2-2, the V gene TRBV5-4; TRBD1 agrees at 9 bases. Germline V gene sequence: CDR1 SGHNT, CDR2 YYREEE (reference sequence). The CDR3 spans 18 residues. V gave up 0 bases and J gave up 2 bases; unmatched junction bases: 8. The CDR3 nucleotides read TGTGCCAGCAGCTTGGACGGGACAGGGTTTTATAACACCGGGGAGCTGTTTTTT. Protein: CASSLDGTGFYNTGELFF.